The 14 T cell receptor beta chains given below trace back to one sample, sequenced in a study of T cell clonality in common variable immunodeficiency. Clones were read by immunoSEQ multiplex PCR, and TCRdb kept only the in-frame ones, dropping some. Observed in the sample are under 50,000 clones, none of them singletons. Sequences were obtained from peripheral blood mononuclear cells. Every receptor here comes from a person between 18 and 70 years old in good health.

Incomplete CDR3 DNA: TGTGCCAGCAGTTACCCCGAGGACAGGGTGTCTTTCGACGAC. Translation: CASSYPEDRVSFDD. The whole CDR3 protein is CASSYPEDRVSFDDYTF. V is TRBV6-2 or TRBV6-3 and J is TRBJ1-2; 8 bases line up with TRBD1. Coverage ceases 3 residues before the CDR3 finishes, and the germline J gene fills in the end. Germline assignment: CDR1 MNHEY and CDR2 SVGEGT. The CDR3 runs 17 residues.

This clone was picked up many times. The missing CDR3 end, 3 residues past where the read stops, is filled in from the germline J gene. J is TRBJ1-1 and V is TRBV18; a weak D match, TRBD1 (6 bases). CDR1 is KGHSH and CDR2 is LQKENI in the germline V gene. The CDR3 is made up of 16 amino acids. Trimming cost V 0 bases and J 2 bases, with 13 bases left between them. This CDR3 reads CASSPPARGGNTEAFF. Partial CDR3 DNA: TGTGCCAGCTCACCACCGGCGAGGGGGGGAAACACTGAA.

The chain's CDR3 is CASSLTSGGAYDYTF. The sequenced CDR3 bases are TGTGCCAGCAGCTTAACTAGCGGGGGTGCCTACGAC. This chain uses TRBV7-2 with TRBJ1-2; D is possibly TRBD1 (5 bases). Read sequence stops 3 residues before the CDR3 end, and the germline J gene provides the missing end. The length of the CDR3 is 15 residues. The germline CDR1 and CDR2 sequences are SGHTA and FQGNSA.

Many counts were recorded for this clone. The sequenced fragment ends 3 residues before the CDR3 boundary, so the rest is inferred from the germline J gene. Other nucleotide sequences from this sample produce the same CDR3. The V gene is TRBV30, the J gene TRBJ1-3; TRBD1 might be the D (5 bases). Per germline, CDR1 GTSNPN and CDR2 SVGIG (reference sequence). V shed 2 bases and J shed 0 bases, with 8 bases lying between them. This CDR3 is 14 amino acids long. Here the CDR3 reads CAWSMTVSGNTIYF. The sequenced part of the CDR3 DNA is TGTGCCTGGAGTATGACAGTCTCTGGAAACACC.

There are many counts of this clone. The CDR3 end falls 3 residues outside the read, so it is completed with the germline J gene. The chain carries TRBV5-1 and TRBJ2-5; D not certain. Germline CDR1 is SGHRS and CDR2 is YFSETQ. The CDR3 is 14 residues long. With 3 bases removed from V and 1 base from J, the gap between germline ends came to 10 bases. This CDR3 reads CASSSSRVQETQYF. CDR3 DNA, as far as it was read: TGCGCCAGCAGCTCGTCCAGAGTCCAAGAGACC.

This clone was seen many times. The CDR3 end is not reached by the read, which stops 3 residues before it; the germline J gene fills it in. V and J are TRBV5-4 and TRBJ1-2; 8 bases agree with TRBD1. Germline CDR1 and CDR2: SGHNT and YYREEE (reference sequence). This CDR3 is built from 14 residues. The CDR3 sequence is CASSRGGQGKGYTF. CDR3 DNA, as far as it was read: TGTGCCAGCAGCCGGGGTGGACAGGGAAAAGGC.

This clone was seen many times. The missing CDR3 end, 3 residues past where the read stops, is filled in from the germline J gene. This chain connects TRBV5-6 to TRBJ2-5, with 8 positions matching TRBD1. CDR3 length: 15 amino acids. V lost 2 bases to trimming and J lost 4 bases; unmatched junction nucleotides: 7. Germline-derived CDR1 and CDR2 are SGHDT and YYEEEE. The covered CDR3 bases are TGTGCCAGCAGCTTTCGGGCAGGGGGCCCAGAGACC. Translated: CASSFRAGGPET. The full CDR3 is CASSFRAGGPETQYF. Variable domain in full (rest from reference TRBV5-6 and TRBJ2-5): DAGVTQSPTHLIKTRGQQVTLRCSPKSGHDTVSWYQQALGQGPQFIFQYYEEEERQRGNFPDRFSGHQFPNYSSELNVNALLLGDSALYLCASSFRAGGPETQYFGPGTRLLVL.

This clone was recorded at least ten times. The read halts 3 residues ahead of the CDR3 end, with the missing end drawn from the germline J gene. The chain recombines TRBV19 with TRBJ1-6, with D hard to call. Germline lookup yields CDR1 LNHDA and CDR2 SQIVND (reference sequence). CDR3 size: 16 residues. With 3 bases removed from V and 4 bases from J, the gap between germline ends came to 13 bases. CDR3 protein: CASSILTRGYNSPLHF. The part of the CDR3 DNA that was read is TGTGCCAGTAGTATTCTAACCCGGGGTTATAATTCACCC.

This clone was counted many times. The read finishes 3 residues shy of the CDR3 end, and the germline J gene is used to complete it. The chain recombines TRBV20-1 with TRBJ2-7; 7 nucleotides align to TRBD1. CDR1 is DFQATT and CDR2 is SNEGSKA in the germline V gene (reference sequence). The CDR3 is 15 amino acids. The V and J ends lost 3 bases and 3 bases, in that order; junction bases with no gene match: 11. The CDR3 is CSASPGQFLFYEQYF. CDR3 DNA, as far as it was read: TGCAGTGCTAGCCCGGGACAGTTTTTATTCTACGAG.

In this sample, this clone turned up many times. Read data end 3 residues before the CDR3 end; the end is taken from the germline J gene. This chain joins TRBV6-1 and TRBJ2-5, with 9 bases aligning to TRBD1. Germline values: CDR1 MNHNS, CDR2 SASEGT. This CDR3 spans 13 amino acids. Trimming cost V 1 base and J 7 bases; bases outside gene matches: 1. The chain's CDR3 is CASSEGTGVTQYF. Partial CDR3 DNA: TGTGCCAGCAGTGAAGGGACAGGGGTGACC.

This clone was seen ten or more times. The read terminates 3 residues before the CDR3 end, so the remaining end is supplied by the germline J gene. The V and J genes are TRBV5-6 and TRBJ2-2; D gene uncertain. V shed 1 base and J shed 4 bases, with 5 bases lying between them. CDR1 SGHDT and CDR2 YYEEEE come from the germline V gene. This CDR3 has 13 amino acids. The CDR3 bases that were read are TGTGCCAGCAGCTTGCACATCACCGGGGAG. Its protein is CASSLHITGE. The entire CDR3 reads CASSLHITGELFF.

This clone came up a few times. The sequenced part of the CDR3 DNA is TGTGCCAGCACCTACTCGGACAGGGGCGTATACTATGGT. As protein: CASTYSDRGVYYG. The complete CDR3 sequence is CASTYSDRGVYYGQYF. The chain recombines TRBV6-2 or TRBV6-3 with TRBJ2-4; 9 nucleotides match TRBD1. The read gets to within 3 residues of the CDR3 end, and the germline J gene fills in the rest. Germline loops: CDR1 MNHEY, CDR2 SVGEGT. This CDR3 region has 16 residues.

At least ten counts were recorded for this clone. The sequenced fragment ends 3 residues before the CDR3 boundary, so the rest is inferred from the germline J gene. The genes are TRBV30 and TRBJ1-6; 11 bases are a match to TRBD1. CDR1 GTSNPN and CDR2 SVGIG come from the germline V gene (reference sequence). V shed 1 base, J shed 11 bases, and the junction held 4 bases outside the gene matches. The length of the CDR3 is 14 residues. CDR3 bases read: TGTGCCTGGAGTGCAGGGACAGGGGGAACACCC. Translated, it gives CAWSAGTGGTP. The full CDR3 protein is CAWSAGTGGTPLHF.

This clone appeared many times. Read sequence stops 3 residues before the CDR3 end, and the germline J gene provides the missing end. The chain uses TRBV6-1 and TRBJ1-5; possible D gene TRBD1, 6 bases. V was pared by 4 bases and J by 2 bases, with 12 bases between. Germline-derived CDR1 and CDR2 are MNHNS and SASEGT. There are 15 residues in the CDR3. The chain's CDR3 is CASSVRGNGNQPQHF. CDR3 DNA, as far as it was read: TGTGCCAGCAGTGTAAGGGGGAATGGCAATCAGCCC.